This TCR beta chain was captured by sequencing in a study of shared clonotypes between healthy human individuals. Broader study findings: Blood alone was sampled, and tissue repertoires likely differ. Sharing across four donors was seen in roughly 5% of naive CD4 clonotypes.

The split of CD4+ cells yielded CD45RA+ naive and CD45RA-negative memory subsets. Worth noting for this clone: Its cognate antigen is unknown. In the same sample, other DNA sequences code for this CDR3.

CDR3 length equals 16 residues. The ends were cut back, 0 bases at V and 0 bases at J, with 10 bases in the middle. The germline gives CDR1 SGHRS, CDR2 YFSETQ. Assay used: immunoSEQ multiplex PCR; TCRdb lists only in-frame clones, some missing. Seen here are about 2.4 million clones, 90% to 95% observed once, and the top ten hold over 0.12%. The origin of this receptor is a man aged 18 to 30 in good health. The chain combines TRBV5-1 with TRBJ2-1; D is undetermined. Input material: naive CD4+ T cells sorted from blood. Subset indicated: CD45RA+ positively selected. Here the CDR3 reads CASSLGPSSSYNEQFF. The CDR3 DNA reads TGCGCCAGCAGCTTGGGACCGTCGAGCTCCTACAATGAGCAGTTCTTC.